What follows are 27 T cell receptor beta chains derived from one specimen sequenced in a study of blood T cell repertoires in COVID-19. Assay used: immunoSEQ multiplex PCR; TCRdb lists only in-frame clones, some missing. The table lists under 200,000 clones, 90% of them singletons. The sequenced material came from peripheral blood. The receptors were sampled from a middle-aged man with acute or convalescent COVID-19.

This clone was counted a single time. The chain uses TRBV5-6 and TRBJ1-2; the match to TRBD1 covers 8 bases. The germline gives CDR1 SGHDT, CDR2 YYEEEE. The CDR3 has 12 residues. The J segment lost 6 bases and the V segment lost 4 bases, leaving 2 bases of the junction unmatched. The CDR3 DNA reads TGTGCCAGCAGCCAGGGGGCCCATGGCTACACCTTC. Amino acids: CASSQGAHGYTF.

The genes are TRBV3-1 (or the pseudogene TRBV3-2) and TRBJ2-1, with D possibly TRBD2 on 5 matching bases. Germline CDR1 LGHDT, CDR2 YNNKEL (reference sequence). The CDR3 spans 16 residues. V lost 4 bases to trimming and J lost 0 bases, with 13 bases between them. CDR3 amino acids: CASSPTGSRSYNEQFF. CDR3 in DNA: TGTGCCAGCAGCCCAACTGGGAGCCGCTCCTACAATGAGCAGTTCTTC.

This chain connects TRBV5-1 to TRBJ2-7; D gene uncertain. CDR1 is SGHRS, CDR2 YFSETQ, per germline. This CDR3 is 14 amino acids long. V was trimmed by 0 bases and J by 2 bases, leaving 9 bases between them. The CDR3 coding sequence is TGCGCCAGCAGCTTGGCCGGGTCCGCCTACGAGCAGTACTTC. This codes for CASSLAGSAYEQYF.

This chain joins TRBV7-2 and TRBJ1-3, with D unclear. The CDR3 contains 14 residues. With 5 bases removed from V and 0 bases from J, the gap between germline ends came to 8 bases. Germline values: CDR1 SGHTA, CDR2 FQGNSA. CDR3 sequence (DNA): TGTGCCAGCAGCAACGGGTACTCTGGAAACACCATATATTTT. Translating gives CASSNGYSGNTIYF. The variable domain in full, completed from reference TRBV7-2 and TRBJ1-3, reads GAGVSQSPSNKVTEKGKDVELRCDPISGHTALYWYRQSLGQGLEFLIYFQGNSAPDKSGLPSDRFSAERTGGSVSTLTIQRTQQEDSAVYLCASSNGYSGNTIYFGEGSWLTVV.

The chain couples TRBV7-9 to TRBJ1-4; D gene ambiguous. Germline lookup yields CDR1 SEHNR and CDR2 FQNEAQ (reference sequence). The CDR3 covers 14 residues. Trimming shortened V by 1 base and J by 6 bases, and 9 bases separated the two germline ends. Here the CDR3 DNA reads TGTGCCAGCAGCTTAGAGGCGACTGATGAAAAACTGTTTTTT. It encodes CASSLEATDEKLFF. Variable domain in full (rest from reference TRBV7-9 and TRBJ1-4): DTGVSQNPRHKITKRGQNVTFRCDPISEHNRLYWYRQTLGQGPEFLTYFQNEAQLEKSRLLSDRFSAERPKGSFSTLEIQRTEQGDSAMYLCASSLEATDEKLFFGSGTQLSVL.

The rearrangement joins TRBV6-1 to TRBJ2-1; 9 bases are shared with TRBD2. V trimming: 2 bases; J trimming: 6 bases; junction bases outside the gene matches: 11. The germline CDR1 and CDR2 sequences are MNHNS and SASEGT. CDR3 length equals 17 residues. Here the CDR3 DNA reads TGTGCCAGCAGTGAAAAGGGGTTCACTAGCGGGTCCAATGAGCAGTTCTTC. It yields the protein CASSEKGFTSGSNEQFF.

The chain is built from TRBV7-2 and TRBJ2-1; D remains unclear. In germline, CDR1 is SGHTA, CDR2 FQGNSA. V shed 7 bases and J shed 5 bases, with 12 bases lying between them. This CDR3 has 13 residues. The CDR3, as DNA: TGTGCCAGCACCCTCAACATCCACAATGAGCAGTTCTTC. Its protein is CASTLNIHNEQFF.

This chain joins TRBV10-2 and TRBJ2-1; 7 bases map to TRBD1. The V gene's germline CDR1 is WSHSY and CDR2 SAAADI. This CDR3 spans 15 amino acids. Losses at the gene ends were 5 bases for V and 6 bases for J; bases not matched to a gene: 10. In nucleotides, the CDR3 is TGCGCCAGCAGTCCATTAGACAGGGACACCAATGAGCAGTTCTTC. Encoded protein: CASSPLDRDTNEQFF.

This clone was counted a single time. The CDR3 bases are TGTGCCAGCAGCACCGGTAAGGGGAAGATCGATGAGCAGTTCTTC. The encoded protein is CASSTGKGKIDEQFF. The J gene is TRBJ2-1, the V gene TRBV5-8; D may be TRBD1 (5 bases). V lost 4 bases and J 8 bases, leaving 19 bases between the germline ends. Germline-derived CDR1 and CDR2 are SGHTS and YDEGEE. The CDR3 contains 15 residues.

The chain couples TRBV4-1 to TRBJ1-2, with D perhaps TRBD1 (5 bases). V lost 4 bases and J lost 5, with 26 bases in between. This CDR3 contains 18 residues. CDR1 is MGHRA and CDR2 is YSYEKL in the germline V gene. The CDR3 nucleotides are TGCGCCAGCAGCCGGGGAGGGTCAGGGAGCCGTGAGGGGTATGGCTACACCTTC. Protein: CASSRGGSGSREGYGYTF.

This rearrangement joins TRBV6-1 to TRBJ1-2; D is uncertain. Germline V gene data show CDR1 as MNHNS and CDR2 as SASEGT. This CDR3 comprises 12 residues. The V gene lost 0 bases and the J gene lost 8 bases, with 7 bases spanning the gap. The DNA for the CDR3 is TGTGCCAGCAGTGAAGCGGCGGGAGGCTACACCTTC. Protein sequence: CASSEAAGGYTF.

The rearrangement links TRBV9 to TRBJ1-4, with D possibly TRBD1 on 5 matching bases. CDR1 SGDLS and CDR2 YYNGEE come from the germline V gene. The CDR3 length is 15 residues. V shed 4 bases and J shed 0 bases, with 10 bases lying between them. The CDR3 loop is CASSSSGSTNEKLFF. In DNA, the CDR3 is TGTGCCAGCAGCTCCTCAGGGTCAACTAATGAAAAACTGTTTTTT.

The V gene is TRBV6-1, the J gene TRBJ2-5; D not certain. The CDR3 has 13 amino acids. Trimming removed 2 bases from V and 5 bases from J, with 9 bases in between. The germline V gene has CDR1 MNHNS and CDR2 SASEGT. The CDR3 here is CASSESPRETQYF. The CDR3 nucleotides are TGTGCCAGCAGTGAATCCCCCAGGGAGACCCAGTACTTC.

This clone was counted a few times. V gene TRBV2 combines with J gene TRBJ2-7; D unresolved. The CDR3 is 11 amino acids. Trimming took 6 bases from V and 6 from J, leaving 9 bases between them. Germline loops: CDR1 SNHLY, CDR2 FYNNEI. CDR3 in DNA: TGTGCCAGCAGCTCTTCCCCCGAGCAGTACTTC. This translates into CASSSSPEQYF.

The J gene is TRBJ1-5, the V gene TRBV5-6; D perhaps matches TRBD1 (5 bases). Germline CDR1 SGHDT, CDR2 YYEEEE. The length of the CDR3 is 13 residues. Trimming removed 4 bases at V and 5 bases at J, with 10 bases between. The DNA of the CDR3 is TGTGCCAGCAGCATGGGACTTCATCAGCCCCAGCATTTT. Its protein is CASSMGLHQPQHF.

The genes are TRBV19 and TRBJ1-2; 8 nucleotides line up with TRBD1. The germline V gene encodes CDR1 LNHDA and CDR2 SQIVND (reference sequence). The CDR3 is 14 residues long. J gave up 4 bases and V 7 bases, and 8 bases lay outside the gene matches. CDR3 sequence reads: CASIGQGGSYGYTF. The CDR3, as DNA: TGTGCCAGTATTGGACAGGGAGGCTCCTATGGCTACACCTTC.

The gene calls are TRBV9 and TRBJ1-2; TRBD1 is a possible D gene (6 bases). The CDR3 covers 14 residues. V was shortened by 4 bases and J by 8 bases, with 18 bases between the two germline ends. CDR1 SGDLS and CDR2 YYNGEE come from the germline V gene. The CDR3 is CASSKTTQGYGYTF. The CDR3 bases are TGTGCCAGCAGCAAGACAACACAGGGCTACGGCTACACCTTC.

This clone was seen only a few times. V is TRBV6-5 and J is TRBJ2-2; D is possibly TRBD1 (6 bases). Germline loops: CDR1 MNHEY, CDR2 SVGAGI. The germline V and J ends were trimmed by 0 bases and 6 bases, with 11 bases remaining between them. The CDR3 consists of 15 residues. CDR3 in DNA: TGTGCCAGCAGTTACTCTAAGGGGGTGCCCGGGGAGCTGTTTTTT. This translates into CASSYSKGVPGELFF.

The V gene is TRBV6-1, the J gene TRBJ2-4; 10 bases agree with TRBD1. Germline V CDR1 and CDR2: MNHNS, SASEGT. The CDR3 is 16 amino acids. J was trimmed by 0 bases and V by 4 bases; bases with no gene match: 3. As DNA, the CDR3 is TGTGCCAGCAGTGGACAGGGGGCTTTAGCCAAAAACATTCAGTACTTC. Amino acids: CASSGQGALAKNIQYF.

The rearrangement joins TRBV12-5 to TRBJ1-1, with D maybe TRBD1 (6 bases). Trimming shortened V by 6 bases and J by 3 bases, and 11 bases separated the two germline ends. Germline V lookup: CDR1 LGHNT, CDR2 FRNRAP. The CDR3 extends over 13 amino acids. CDR3 residues: CASGSDRYTEAFF. DNA for the CDR3: TGTGCTAGTGGCTCCGACAGGTACACTGAAGCTTTCTTT.

This clone came up once. The chain employs TRBV18 and TRBJ2-7, with D maybe TRBD2 (7 bases). The germline gives CDR1 KGHSH, CDR2 LQKENI. The ends were cut back, 5 bases at V and 2 bases at J, with 16 bases in the middle. The CDR3 length is 15 residues. The CDR3 is CASSRGGAPTYEQYF. CDR3 sequence (DNA): TGTGCCAGCTCAAGGGGGGGGGCCCCAACCTACGAGCAGTACTTC.

The chain employs TRBV14 and TRBJ1-6; the D gene is possibly TRBD1 (6 bases). Germline loops: CDR1 SGHDN, CDR2 FVKESK. Trimming shortened V by 4 bases and J by 5 bases, and 12 bases separated the two germline ends. The CDR3 runs 15 residues. CDR3 bases: TGTGCCAGCAGCCCCGGGACACACAATAATTCACCCCTCCACTTT. This codes for CASSPGTHNNSPLHF.

This chain uses TRBV12-3 or TRBV12-4 with TRBJ2-7; D is unresolved. The V gene lost 3 bases and the J gene lost 4 bases, with 7 bases spanning the gap. This CDR3 contains 12 residues. CDR3 DNA sequence: TGTGCCAGCAGTTTTGAGGTATACGAGCAGTACTTC. Amino acid sequence: CASSFEVYEQYF.

The chain links TRBV10-1 to TRBJ2-7, with D perhaps matching TRBD1 (6 bases). The CDR3 is 14 residues long. Germline CDR1 and CDR2: WNHNN and SYGVQD (reference sequence). Trimming left V 7 bases short and J 2 bases short, with 15 bases between. The CDR3 DNA reads TGCGCCAGCAAAATCCAGGGGCCGACCTACGAGCAGTACGTC. Residues: CASKIQGPTYEQYV.

This clone has more than one count but fewer than ten. The V call is TRBV2, the J call TRBJ1-5; 8 nucleotides match TRBD1. CDR3 length: 16 amino acids. CDR1 and CDR2 from the germline V gene are SNHLY and FYNNEI. With V trimmed by 6 bases and J by 4 bases, 11 bases remained unmatched. CDR3 loop: CASRAHRGKGNQPQHF. DNA for the CDR3: TGTGCCAGCAGAGCCCACAGGGGGAAAGGGAATCAGCCCCAGCATTTT.

V gene TRBV30 combines with J gene TRBJ2-1; 9 positions match TRBD1. Germline CDR1 GTSNPN, CDR2 SVGIG (reference sequence). V lost 4 bases, J lost 5 bases, and 3 bases stayed unmatched. CDR3 length equals 13 residues. This CDR3 is CAWTQGAHNEQFF. The CDR3 coding sequence is TGTGCCTGGACACAGGGGGCCCACAATGAGCAGTTCTTC.

This clone was detected a few times. The V call is TRBV11-2, the J call TRBJ1-2, with a tentative D call TRBD1 (6 bases). V was trimmed by 6 bases and J by 7 bases, leaving 9 bases between them. This CDR3 spans 11 amino acids. CDR1 SGHAT and CDR2 FQNNGV come from the germline V gene. For the CDR3, the DNA is TGTGCCAGCAGGGAACAGGGTGGCTACACCTTC. Translated, it gives CASREQGGYTF.